The text below deals with one T cell receptor (beta chain). The data stem from a study of cytomegalovirus exposure and HLA in healthy donors. The study ran its PCR with 60 Vbeta and 13 Jbeta primers. TCRdb keeps only in-frame clones here, not all; method: immunoSEQ multiplex PCR. The sample holds approximately 180,000 clones; roughly 87% are singletons and the top ten take roughly 0.2%. Germline V gives CDR1 MGHRA, CDR2 YSYEKL. The CDR3 is made up of 15 amino acids. The ends were cut back, 0 bases at V and 5 bases at J, with 11 bases in the middle. The TCR comes from a girl less than two years old in good health and CMV-seronegative. The sample comprised PBMCs. The chain combines TRBV4-1 with TRBJ1-5; D is possibly TRBD1 (6 bases). The CDR3 reads CASSQDGTPDQPQHF. DNA of the CDR3: TGCGCCAGCAGCCAAGATGGGACACCGGATCAGCCCCAGCATTTT.